Listed below are T cell receptor beta chains from one sample, sequenced in a study of T cell changes during pregnancy in multiple sclerosis. The data were produced by immunoSEQ multiplex PCR, yet TCRdb's version contains in-frame clones alone and is incomplete. The profile shows 45,000 to 60,000 clones, about 92% of them singletons. Specimen: CD8+ T cells from peripheral blood mononuclear cells, collected before pregnancy. The receptors originated from a female donor with multiple sclerosis, enrolled in a pregnancy study. CDR3s include the opening cysteine and the closing phenylalanine or tryptophan. Each record gives: J gene, clone size, D gene, V gene, CDR3 DNA, CDR3 protein. A D gene is named only where the DNA matches it firmly. The listing skips clone size in some rows; elsewhere it reads once, few, many or a size class.

j_call: TRBJ1-1; clone_size: few; d_call: -; v_call: TRBV9; cdr3_nt: TGTGCCAGCAGCTTCGGGCTCCGAGGGACTGAAGCTTTCTTT; cdr3_aa: CASSFGLRGTEAFF
j_call: TRBJ2-1; clone_size: once; d_call: TRBD2; v_call: TRBV11-2; cdr3_nt: TGTGCCGTGCCCCTCCAGCGGGGGGGTAATGAGCAGTTCTTC; cdr3_aa: CAVPLQRGGNEQFF
j_call: TRBJ1-2; clone_size: -; d_call: TRBD1; v_call: TRBV9; cdr3_nt: TGTGCCAGCAGCAGAAAAGGACAGGGGTTATCTGGCTACACCTTC; cdr3_aa: CASSRKGQGLSGYTF
j_call: TRBJ2-7; clone_size: -; d_call: TRBD1; v_call: TRBV5-8; cdr3_nt: TGTGCCAGCAGCTTGGGACAGGGGACAGGGTACGAGCAGTACTTC; cdr3_aa: CASSLGQGTGYEQYF
j_call: TRBJ1-2; clone_size: once; d_call: -; v_call: TRBV4-1; cdr3_nt: TGCGCCAGCAGCCAGACAGGCTATGGCTACACCTTC; cdr3_aa: CASSQTGYGYTF
j_call: TRBJ2-5; clone_size: -; d_call: -; v_call: TRBV30; cdr3_nt: TGTGCCTGGAGTGTATTTCCCCGGGAGACCCAGTACTTC; cdr3_aa: CAWSVFPRETQYF
j_call: TRBJ1-4; clone_size: -; d_call: TRBD1; v_call: TRBV6-5; cdr3_nt: TGTGCCAGCAGCCCCATAGACAGGGCGGTAGAAAAACTGTTTTTT; cdr3_aa: CASSPIDRAVEKLFF
j_call: TRBJ2-7; clone_size: once; d_call: -; v_call: TRBV7-9; cdr3_nt: TGTGCCAGCAGCCCGACTAGATTCTACGAGCAGTACTTC; cdr3_aa: CASSPTRFYEQYF
j_call: TRBJ1-3; clone_size: -; d_call: -; v_call: TRBV7-8; cdr3_nt: TGTGCCAGCAGGATGGACCAGGGGTTCTCTGGAAACACCATATATTTT; cdr3_aa: CASRMDQGFSGNTIYF
j_call: TRBJ2-2; clone_size: -; d_call: -; v_call: TRBV2; cdr3_nt: TGTGCCAGCAGTCTCTCCCCGGGAAGTTATGGCCCCGGGGAGCTGTTTTTT; cdr3_aa: CASSLSPGSYGPGELFF
j_call: TRBJ2-7; clone_size: -; d_call: TRBD1; v_call: TRBV9; cdr3_nt: TGTGCCAGCAATAAAGGGCAGGGACAGGGCGAGCAGTACTTC; cdr3_aa: CASNKGQGQGEQYF
j_call: TRBJ2-1; clone_size: -; d_call: -; v_call: TRBV2; cdr3_nt: TGTGCCAGCAGTGAAGGGCAGCCGTCCAGGTTCAATGAGCAGTTCTTC; cdr3_aa: CASSEGQPSRFNEQFF
j_call: TRBJ1-6; clone_size: -; d_call: TRBD1; v_call: TRBV4-3; cdr3_nt: TGCGCCAGCAGCCAAGATCCCGGACAGGGCGGTTCACCCCTCCACTTT; cdr3_aa: CASSQDPGQGGSPLHF
j_call: TRBJ2-6; clone_size: once; d_call: -; v_call: TRBV19; cdr3_nt: TGTGCCAGTAGTGTACAGGTTTCTGGGGCCAACGTCCTGACTTTC; cdr3_aa: CASSVQVSGANVLTF
j_call: TRBJ1-1; clone_size: -; d_call: -; v_call: TRBV5-6; cdr3_nt: TGTGCCAGCAGCTTGACAGGGAACACTGAAGCTTTCTTT; cdr3_aa: CASSLTGNTEAFF
j_call: TRBJ2-7; clone_size: -; d_call: TRBD1; v_call: TRBV19; cdr3_nt: TGTGCCAGTAGTATGGGGCAGGGGGCCTACGAGCAGTACTTC; cdr3_aa: CASSMGQGAYEQYF
j_call: TRBJ2-1; clone_size: -; d_call: TRBD2; v_call: TRBV19; cdr3_nt: TGTGCCAGTAGTATCCCCCGCGGGGGGGCCAACAATGAGCAGTTCTTC; cdr3_aa: CASSIPRGGANNEQFF
j_call: TRBJ1-1; clone_size: -; d_call: TRBD1; v_call: TRBV5-1; cdr3_nt: TGCGCCAGCAGCCTAATATTTGAGGGGGCGTACGCTGAAGCTTTCTTT; cdr3_aa: CASSLIFEGAYAEAFF
j_call: TRBJ2-3; clone_size: -; d_call: -; v_call: TRBV6-5; cdr3_nt: TGTGCCAGCAGTTACGGGGGGGCCACAGATACGCAGTATTTT; cdr3_aa: CASSYGGATDTQYF
j_call: TRBJ1-2; clone_size: -; d_call: -; v_call: TRBV29-1; cdr3_nt: TGCAGCGTTGAAGATGGACAGTACTATGGCTACACCTTC; cdr3_aa: CSVEDGQYYGYTF
j_call: TRBJ2-7; clone_size: -; d_call: -; v_call: TRBV9; cdr3_nt: TGTGCCAGCAGCGTAGGAGGTGACGGTCTCTACGAGCAGTACTTC; cdr3_aa: CASSVGGDGLYEQYF
j_call: TRBJ2-3; clone_size: -; d_call: -; v_call: TRBV27; cdr3_nt: TGTGCCAGCAGATTGGGGCGGGGGCCAGATACGCAGTATTTT; cdr3_aa: CASRLGRGPDTQYF
j_call: TRBJ2-7; clone_size: once; d_call: -; v_call: TRBV19; cdr3_nt: TGTGCCAGTACACAGGGCTACGAGCAGTACTTC; cdr3_aa: CASTQGYEQYF
j_call: TRBJ2-7; clone_size: -; d_call: -; v_call: TRBV9; cdr3_nt: TGTGCCAGCAGCCCCCCAGGGGCAGAAAGGGAGCAGTACTTC; cdr3_aa: CASSPPGAEREQYF
j_call: TRBJ2-7; clone_size: -; d_call: -; v_call: TRBV6-1; cdr3_nt: TGTGCCAGCAGTGAATTTCCAGTTCTCTACGAGCAGTACTTC; cdr3_aa: CASSEFPVLYEQYF
j_call: TRBJ2-5; clone_size: -; d_call: -; v_call: TRBV10-3; cdr3_nt: TGTGCCATCAGTGAGTCGGTAGGAGAAGAGACCCAGTACTTC; cdr3_aa: CAISESVGEETQYF
j_call: TRBJ2-3; clone_size: -; d_call: -; v_call: TRBV7-2; cdr3_nt: TGTGCCAGCAGCTCCGGGGTGGTCGGCACAGATACGCAGTATTTT; cdr3_aa: CASSSGVVGTDTQYF
j_call: TRBJ2-1; clone_size: -; d_call: TRBD1; v_call: TRBV9; cdr3_nt: TGTGCCAGCAGCGCGGCAGGGGGCCCCTACAATGAGCAGTTCTTC; cdr3_aa: CASSAAGGPYNEQFF
j_call: TRBJ1-5; clone_size: once; d_call: -; v_call: TRBV19; cdr3_nt: TGTGCCAGTAATCCATTGAGCCTCCCCAATCAGCCCCAGCATTTT; cdr3_aa: CASNPLSLPNQPQHF
j_call: TRBJ1-4; clone_size: once; d_call: -; v_call: TRBV27; cdr3_nt: TGTGCCAGCAGTTTAAGTGGCTGGGCGCCGTTAAATGAAAAACTGTTTTTT; cdr3_aa: CASSLSGWAPLNEKLFF
j_call: TRBJ2-7; clone_size: few; d_call: TRBD2; v_call: TRBV2; cdr3_nt: TGTGCCAGCAATTCCGGGACTAGAGAGCAGTACTTC; cdr3_aa: CASNSGTREQYF
j_call: TRBJ2-1; clone_size: -; d_call: TRBD2; v_call: TRBV27; cdr3_nt: TGTGCCAGCAGTCTCCCGGGCGGGGGGCGGAATGAGCAGTTCTTC; cdr3_aa: CASSLPGGGRNEQFF
j_call: TRBJ2-7; clone_size: -; d_call: TRBD1; v_call: TRBV6-5; cdr3_nt: TGTGCCAGCAGTTTCTACAGGGGAGACTACGAGCAGTACTTC; cdr3_aa: CASSFYRGDYEQYF
j_call: TRBJ1-2; clone_size: -; d_call: -; v_call: TRBV27; cdr3_nt: TGTGCCACCCAAACAAGCCCTTACCGAGGAGATGGCTACACCTTC; cdr3_aa: CATQTSPYRGDGYTF
j_call: TRBJ1-6; clone_size: -; d_call: -; v_call: TRBV2; cdr3_nt: TGTGCCAGCAGGAGACAGGCAGCCCTTAATTCACCCCTCCACTTT; cdr3_aa: CASRRQAALNSPLHF
j_call: TRBJ1-3; clone_size: -; d_call: -; v_call: TRBV7-8; cdr3_nt: TGTGCCAGCAGTTGGACTCCCTCTGGAAACACCATATATTTT; cdr3_aa: CASSWTPSGNTIYF
j_call: TRBJ1-5; clone_size: -; d_call: -; v_call: TRBV7-2; cdr3_nt: TGTGCCAGCAGCCCCCGGGGGGGGCAGTTGCCCCAGCATTTT; cdr3_aa: CASSPRGGQLPQHF